This TCR beta chain was recorded in a study of blood T cells in healthy people across ages. This clonotype was counted ten times or more. Its matching antigen is unknown. Trimming took 3 bases from V and 14 from J; bases not matched to a gene: 4. CDR3 length: 11 residues. Looked up from germline, CDR1 is SEHNR and CDR2 is FQNEAQ (reference sequence). Overall study results and limits: Any changes in expanded clonotypes were possibly confounded, as donor CMV status remained unknown.

A second PCR of about 6 to 11 cycles used a sample-barcoded 5' primer and a J-beta primer mix. TCRdb itself ran the 5' RACE reads through MiXCR, one entry per CDR3 protein. The table has 800,000 to 950,000 distinct CDR3 sequences, just under 30% seen once; the top ten hold roughly a tenth. Drawn from each donor were roughly 10 milliliters of peripheral blood. This sample was shared with a second study, whose subject was T cells of mothers and their children. That investigation notes: All RNA that had been extracted was used for cDNA synthesis at around 1.4 ug per 15 ul.

Sequencing input: blood. The chain combines TRBV7-9 with TRBJ2-1; 7 bases are shared with TRBD1. This clonotype originated in a woman in her forties in good health. CDR3 in DNA: TGTGCCAGCAGCTTCGACAGGGCAAAGTTCTTC. It yields the protein CASSFDRAKFF.